This paragraph covers one TCR beta chain sequence. This record comes from a study of blood T cell repertoires in COVID-19. About the research overall: Material from acute and convalescent COVID-19 was sourced from the United States, Italy and Spain. Sources were T cells, B-cell-depleted T cells, or PBMCs; the material itself was cDNA or gDNA.

How the authors handled the data: The authors estimated nucleated cell counts from reference gene primer amplification. Only in-frame clones appear in the TCRdb table, and some are missing; sequencing was by immunoSEQ multiplex PCR. The V and J calls and clone size are taken from that table; D and trimming were inferred from the DNA. The sample lists some 250,000 clones, around 83% occurring once. The trim removed 4 bases at V and 2 bases at J, leaving 9 bases unmatched. The CDR3 is made up of 17 amino acids. Germline values: CDR1 SEHNR, CDR2 FQNEAQ (reference sequence). The TCR comes from a woman aged 60-75 years with active or convalescent COVID-19. The genes are TRBV7-9 and TRBJ1-3; 9 positions match TRBD1. The sequencing input was peripheral blood. The CDR3 DNA reads TGTGCCAGCAGCTCCCACAGGGGGCTGTTGACTGGAAACACCATATATTTT. It translates to CASSSHRGLLTGNTIYF.